The clone carrying this T cell receptor delta chain occurred a few times. TCRdb shows a much larger clone's protein in place of this DNA's translation, and the two differ at residue 13, likely through a read error; the protein shown is translated from the DNA. CDR3 length: 19 amino acids. The germline gives CDR1 GEAIGNYY, CDR2 EKD. The sample comes from a study of gamma-delta chains in newborns, infants, children. The overall study: Microbial exposure reportedly drives polyclonal innate γδ T cell expansion after birth.

TCRdb reapplied CATT to the reads. The sample lists some 4,000 delta-chain clones; around 0.56% were seen once. This TCR was recovered from a child who was a newborn, infant or young child, either healthy, febrile or measles-vaccinated (not recorded which). The chain combines TRDV2 with TRDJ3, with D possibly matching TRDD3 (6 bases). Input material: blood. CDR3 amino acids: CACDTRIPLSSWGTRQMFF. Written as DNA, the CDR3 is TGTGCCTGTGACACTAGGATTCCCCTTAGCTCCTGGGGCACCCGACAGATGTTTTTC.